This T cell receptor beta chain originates from a study of CD8+ T cells in alopecia areata. Treatment reported: oral pan-JAK inhibitor, 5-10 mg twice daily. Following RNA extraction, reverse transcription yielded cDNA that acted as the sequencing template. Here immunoSEQ multiplex PCR was the method, and the copy in TCRdb shows in-frame clones only, minus some. The sample lists approximately 160,000 clones, approximately 60% occurring once. This sequence originates from a human donor with alopecia areata. This sample comprised CD4+ T cells sorted from blood, obtained at week 24, from a patient treated with tofacitinib.

CDR3 loop: CASSLGSGLGQETQYF. CDR3 bases: TGTGCCAGCAGTTTGGGATCGGGACTAGGACAAGAGACCCAGTACTTC. The V and J genes are TRBV27 and TRBJ2-5; 8 nucleotides align to TRBD2. This CDR3 has 16 residues. The germline V gene has CDR1 MNHEY and CDR2 SMNVEV (reference sequence). Losses at the gene ends were 3 bases for V and 2 bases for J; bases not matched to a gene: 8.